This TCR beta chain was retrieved from a study of blood T cell repertoires in COVID-19. Clones were read by immunoSEQ multiplex PCR, and TCRdb kept only the in-frame ones, dropping some. The table records roughly 220,000 clones, 80% of them present only once. Participant age was roughly 18 to 100 years, and participants resided in 20 to 30 US areas. This clone occurred a few times. This CDR3 has 14 residues. V lost 6 bases, J lost 2 bases, and 11 bases lay in between. The germline CDR1 and CDR2 sequences are MDHEN and SYDVKM. The receptor was isolated from a young man with acute COVID-19. V usage is TRBV28 and J usage is TRBJ1-3; D may be TRBD1 (5 bases). The material sequenced was PBMCs or T cells enriched from blood (not recorded which). CDR3 region: CASRPGKAGNTIYF. The DNA of the CDR3 is TGTGCCAGCAGACCAGGGAAGGCTGGAAACACCATATATTTT.